The sequence of this TCR beta chain was determined in a study of CD4 T cells in relation to SARS-CoV-2 and coronaviruses. General study points: Monoreactive clones expanded significantly more to SARS-CoV-2 than crossreactive clones did.

TCRdb's copy holds only in-frame clones and misses some; the assay was immunoSEQ multiplex PCR. This sample yields under 70,000 clones, of which 86% are seen a single time; approximately 1.5% belongs to the top ten. Unexposed donor CD4+ T cells date from 2011-2018, before the COVID-19 pandemic. CDR3 length equals 12 residues. Trimming left V 3 bases short and J 6 bases short, with 6 bases between. Germline V gives CDR1 LGHDT, CDR2 YNNKEL (reference sequence). This clone appeared a single time. Its matching antigen is unknown. This sequence originates from a human donor in good health. The sample taken for sequencing was memory CD4+ T cells from PBMCs. The V and J genes are TRBV3-1 (or the pseudogene TRBV3-2) and TRBJ2-1; no clear D. CDR3 nucleotide sequence: TGTGCCAGCAGCCACGTCCCCAATGAGCAGTTCTTC. As protein: CASSHVPNEQFF.